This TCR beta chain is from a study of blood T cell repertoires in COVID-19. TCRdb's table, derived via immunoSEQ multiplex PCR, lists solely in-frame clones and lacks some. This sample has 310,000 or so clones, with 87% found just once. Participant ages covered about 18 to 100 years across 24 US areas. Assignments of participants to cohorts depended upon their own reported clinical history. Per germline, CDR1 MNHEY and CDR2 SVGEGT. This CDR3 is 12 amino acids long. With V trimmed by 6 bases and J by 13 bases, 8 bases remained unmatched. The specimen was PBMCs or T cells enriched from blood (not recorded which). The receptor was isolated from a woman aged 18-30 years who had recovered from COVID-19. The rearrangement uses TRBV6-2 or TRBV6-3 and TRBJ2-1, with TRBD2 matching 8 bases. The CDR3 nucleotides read TGTGCCAGCAGCCAAAGCGGGAGCTTTCAGTTCTTC. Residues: CASSQSGSFQFF.